Sequencing of this T cell receptor (beta chain) was carried out in a study of blood T cell repertoires in COVID-19 (TCRdb year 2020). At the level of the whole study: Samples covering the acute and convalescent phases of COVID-19 were provided by collaborators in the United States, Italy and Spain. Where available, HLA class I and class II types were obtained from metadata supplied by the sample provider rather than from assay-based typing. A de-identified subject ID, COVID-19 status, age in years and sex were almost always included in the sample metadata. The material from the prospective study consisted of cDNA or gDNA derived from T cells, B-cell-depleted T cells, or PBMCs. Subjects who had been exposed to COVID-19, were actively infected with it, or had recovered from it provided the deeply sampled blood TCRbeta repertoires that made up the dataset. The repertoires were released in a freely available public database meant as a resource for research on the immune response to SARS-CoV-2. Samples were obtained from the ongoing ImmuneRACE study (first 160 participants) and from over 1,000 subjects provided by 6 global collaborators.

TCRbeta CDR3 regions were amplified from genomic DNA using the immunoSEQ Assay, a bias-controlled multiplex PCR. In the paper's pipeline: Within the assay, amplification of reference gene primers was used to estimate how many nucleated cells each sample contained. Sequence reads were collapsed and filtered to measure the absolute abundance of every unique TCRbeta CDR3 rearrangement. For each sample, productive Simpson clonality was calculated as the square root of Simpson's diversity index across productive rearrangements. Imported from immuneACCESS, the table was reduced by TCRdb to in-frame sequences with V and J called. These copies leave out some clones; in studies compared against another copy, an unresolved V gene accounts for under half, and the cause of the remainder is not known. V, J and clone size were drawn from that table, and D and trimming were deduced from the DNA. The sample table contains some 180,000 clones; only one count was recorded for approximately 80% of them. The top ten clonotypes cover over 13% of the sample.

Per the germline V gene, MNHEY is the CDR1 and SVGAGI is the CDR2. The CDR3 sequence holds 12 residues, the cysteine and phenylalanine included. Only CDR3 DNA is held: 36 bases, read in frame from base 1. At the junction V is shortened by 6 bases and J by 5 bases, with 7 bases in between. As regards this clone: Its antigen is currently not known. No much larger clone exists at a distance of one base, and base qualities are not known.

Enrolling through a virtual design, the prospective study's participants ranged in age from roughly 18 to 95 years and lived across roughly 23 United States geographic areas. In the prospective study, cohorts were assigned on the basis of participant-reported clinical history obtained from a screening survey and a study questionnaire. A participant counted as exposed if, within 2 weeks of entering the study, that participant had been in contact with someone who had a PCR-confirmed or clinician-diagnosed COVID-19 case. In the prospective study, mobile phlebotomists collected whole blood, serum and a nasopharyngeal or oropharyngeal swab from each participant. Prospective study participants could optionally give additional blood draws and questionnaires over an approximately two-month period. Blood samples from the prospective study were shipped frozen or at room temperature prior to DNA extraction.

Results the study describes overall, beyond this receptor: The quantity of clinical and demographic metadata differed by source and by participant and was supplied without curation.

The sequence joins TRBV6-5 to TRBJ2-2; TRBD2 is perhaps the D gene, given 5 matching bases. The origin of this receptor is a man aged 55 to 70 who had been exposed to COVID-19. Material for sequencing was PBMCs or T cells enriched from blood (not recorded which). The DNA sequence is TGTGCCAGCAGACGGGAAACCGGGGAGCTGTTTTTT. The encoded protein is CASRRETGELFF.